These 14 T cell receptor beta chains were all obtained from the same sample, sequenced in a study of T cell responses to AZD1222 COVID-19 vaccine. Some clones are missing from TCRdb's copy, which holds only in-frame ones; the method was immunoSEQ multiplex PCR. Counted here are about 84,000 clones, 75% to 95% occurring once; the ten biggest clones make up roughly 12%. Specimen: peripheral blood, collected 28 days after the second AZD1222 dose. These receptors originate from an adult who received the AZD1222 COVID-19 vaccine.

The rearrangement joins TRBV6-4 to TRBJ1-2; D remains ambiguous. The CDR3 totals 13 residues. From germline, CDR1 is MRHNA and CDR2 SNTAGT. V lost 3 bases and J lost 0, with 5 bases in between. For the CDR3, the DNA is TGTGCCAGCAGTGAAGCAGCTAACTATGGCTACACCTTC. This gives the protein CASSEAANYGYTF.

The chain links TRBV15 to TRBJ2-3; D perhaps matches TRBD1 (6 bases). V dropped 4 bases and J dropped 2 bases, with 16 bases sitting between them. CDR1 and CDR2 (germline): LNHNV, YYDKDF (reference sequence). The CDR3 spans 16 residues. The CDR3 nucleotides read TGTGCCACCAGCAAGTCAGGGGCCGGGGACACAGATACGCAGTATTTT. Encoded protein: CATSKSGAGDTDTQYF.

The chain joins TRBV24-1 to TRBJ1-5; 8 nucleotides agree with TRBD1. With V trimmed by 5 bases and J by 1 base, 3 bases remained unmatched. The CDR3 covers 15 residues. The germline V gene encodes CDR1 KGHDR and CDR2 SFDVKD. CDR3 protein: CATSGTGLSNQPQHF. CDR3 DNA sequence: TGTGCCACCAGTGGGACAGGGTTGAGCAATCAGCCCCAGCATTTT.

CDR3 nucleotides: TGTGCCAGCAGCCTCAGGGATACGGGGCTCGGGGAGCAGTTCTTC. It yields the protein CASSLRDTGLGEQFF. V gene TRBV7-3 combines with J gene TRBJ2-1; D is perhaps TRBD1 or TRBD2 (5 bases each). Germline CDR1 SGHTA, CDR2 FQGTGA. V was pared by 5 bases and J by 10 bases, with 21 bases between. CDR3 length: 15 residues.

The rearrangement uses TRBV5-1 and TRBJ1-2; D gene unclear. CDR3 length equals 13 residues. Between the trimmed V and J ends, which lost 1 base and 2 bases, there was a span of 6 bases. Germline V gene data show CDR1 as SGHRS and CDR2 as YFSETQ. Written as DNA, the CDR3 is TGCGCCAGCAGCTTGAGCGGGAACTATGGCTACACCTTC. Its translation: CASSLSGNYGYTF.

CDR3 in amino acids: CASTRTGNYGYTF. CDR3 nucleotides: TGCGCCAGCACTCGGACAGGGAACTATGGCTACACCTTC. This chain connects TRBV5-1 to TRBJ1-2, with 8 bases aligning to TRBD1. Germline V gene data show CDR1 as SGHRS and CDR2 as YFSETQ. This CDR3 contains 13 residues. With 6 bases clipped from V and 2 bases from J, the junction kept 3 bases outside the gene matches.

This clone was found a few times. The chain is built from TRBV11-3 and TRBJ2-5; 7 nucleotides match TRBD2. The CDR3 runs to 13 residues. CDR1 SGHNT and CDR2 YENEEA come from the germline V gene. Unmatched junction bases numbered 1, after V lost 3 bases and J lost 3 bases. The CDR3 sequence is CASSFRGEETQYF. CDR3 nucleotide sequence: TGTGCCAGCAGCTTTCGGGGGGAAGAGACCCAGTACTTC. The full variable domain, rest sourced from reference TRBV11-3 and TRBJ2-5, is EAGVVQSPRYKIIEKKQPVAFWCNPISGHNTLYWYLQNLGQGPELLIRYENEEAVDDSQLPKDRFSAERLKGVDSTLKIQPAELGDSAVYLCASSFRGEETQYFGPGTRLLVL.

The chain uses TRBV25-1 and TRBJ2-7; a possible D gene is TRBD1 (6 bases). Trimming removed 6 bases from V and 2 bases from J, with 14 bases in between. The germline V gene encodes CDR1 MGHDK and CDR2 SYGVNS. This CDR3 region has 14 residues. CDR3 in DNA: TGTGCCAGCAGGAAGGGGGAGAACACCTACGAGCAGTACTTC. Translated: CASRKGENTYEQYF.

This chain joins TRBV28 and TRBJ2-5; weak D call: TRBD1 (6 bases). Germline V lookup: CDR1 MDHEN, CDR2 SYDVKM. Trimming took off 4 bases at V and 5 bases at J, with 11 bases between the two ends. The CDR3 runs 13 residues. CDR3 sequence reads: CASSSQGGETQYF. The CDR3, as DNA: TGTGCCAGCAGTTCACAGGGCGGTGAGACCCAGTACTTC.

The CDR3 region is CASISFGGELFF. The DNA for the CDR3 is TGTGCCAGCATCAGCTTTGGCGGGGAGCTGTTTTTT. The chain couples TRBV12-3 or TRBV12-4 to TRBJ2-2; D unclear. Between the trimmed V and J ends, which lost 7 bases and 7 bases, there was a span of 10 bases. The CDR3 is 12 residues long.

The gene calls are TRBV19 and TRBJ1-5, with 9 positions matching TRBD1. In germline, CDR1 is LNHDA, CDR2 SQIVND (reference sequence). The V segment lost 7 bases and the J segment 3 bases; nucleotides outside the gene matches: 10. There are 16 residues in the CDR3. Here the CDR3 DNA reads TGTGCCAGTACCTTAAGCCGGGACAGGGCCAATCAGCCCCAGCATTTT. This sequence encodes CASTLSRDRANQPQHF.

The V and J genes are TRBV28 and TRBJ1-6; D is unclear. This CDR3 spans 13 amino acids. Germline V lookup: CDR1 MDHEN, CDR2 SYDVKM. The V end was cut by 6 bases, the J end by 7 bases, with 10 bases between. The chain's CDR3 is CASSPPNNSPLHF. The DNA for the CDR3 is TGTGCCAGCAGCCCACCCAACAATTCACCCCTCCACTTT.

The chain joins TRBV29-1 to TRBJ1-4, with a tentative D call TRBD1 (6 bases). The CDR3 spans 13 residues. V was pared by 6 bases and J by 3 bases, with 11 bases between. Germline CDR1 and CDR2: SQVTM and ANQGSEA. CDR3 region: CSVVGGSNEKLFF. The CDR3 nucleotides are TGCAGCGTGGTGGGGGGCTCTAATGAAAAACTGTTTTTT.

The chain has TRBV6-5 and TRBJ1-3; weak D call: TRBD1 (5 bases). The CDR3 has 16 amino acids. V dropped 2 bases and J dropped 2 bases, with 13 bases sitting between them. The germline V gene encodes CDR1 MNHEY and CDR2 SVGAGI. The CDR3 nucleotides are TGTGCCAGCAGTTACCGGGACTCCTTAGCTGGAAACACCATATATTTT. As protein: CASSYRDSLAGNTIYF.